This TCR beta chain was sequenced during a study of shared clonotypes between healthy human individuals. Here immunoSEQ multiplex PCR was the method, and the copy in TCRdb shows in-frame clones only, minus some. Of about 2.4 million clones listed, 85% to 95% are singletons. J was trimmed by 9 bases and V by 4 bases; bases with no gene match: 5. Germline CDR1 and CDR2: SGHDT and YYEEEE. The CDR3 consists of 14 residues. All participating donors were Caucasian adults from Nashville, Tennessee. The chain is built from TRBV5-6 and TRBJ2-1; 12 bases are shared with TRBD2. Input material: naive CD4+ T cells sorted from blood. Subset of the sample: CD45RA+ positively selected. The clonotype was recovered from a man between 18 and 29 years old in good health. Written as DNA, the CDR3 is TGTGCCAGCAGCCTAGCGGGAGGGCTAGGTGAGCAGTTCTTC. Translating it yields CASSLAGGLGEQFF.